Below, 3 T cell receptor beta chains from the same sample are listed, as sequenced in a study of T cell responses to AZD1222 COVID-19 vaccine (dated by TCRdb to about 2021). Libraries were constructed by the immunoSEQ multiplex PCR assay. Imported from immuneACCESS, the table was reduced by TCRdb to in-frame sequences with V and J called. These copies leave out some clones; in studies compared against another copy, an unresolved V gene accounts for under half, and the cause of the remainder is not known. Within this sample are roughly 150,000 clones, with 70% to 90% of them counted one time only. The ten top clones hold about 2% of the sample. The sample's time point label, in plain terms: baseline before first vaccination. Sequenced material: peripheral blood, taken on day 0 of AZD1222 vaccination. The receptors were sampled from an adult in good health.

The chain joins TRBV19 to TRBJ2-3; 11 bases align to TRBD2. V was pared by 5 bases and J by 0 bases, with 4 bases of the junction left unmatched. In germline, CDR1 is LNHDA, CDR2 SQIVND (reference sequence). CDR3 length: 16 residues. CDR3 sequence (DNA): TGTGCCAGTAGTGCCTTAGCGGGGGGGAGCACAGATACGCAGTATTTT. As protein: CASSALAGGSTDTQYF.

The V gene is TRBV5-1, the J gene TRBJ2-7, with 15 positions matching TRBD2. The trim removed 4 bases at V and 5 bases at J, leaving 13 bases unmatched. Germline V CDR1 and CDR2: SGHRS, YFSETQ. The CDR3 runs 18 residues. The CDR3 DNA reads as TGCGCCAGCAGCGCAGGACTAGCGGGAGGGAGAGGGGGCCACGAGCAGTACTTC. Encoded protein: CASSAGLAGGRGGHEQYF. Based on the CDR3 plus reference TRBV5-1 and TRBJ2-7, the full variable domain is KAGVTQTPRYLIKTRGQQVTLSCSPISGHRSVSWYQQTPGQGLQFLFEYFSETQRNKGNFPGRFSGRQFSNSRSEMNVSTLELGDSALYLCASSAGLAGGRGGHEQYFGPGTRLTVT.

V usage is TRBV7-8 and J usage is TRBJ1-5; 8 bases align to TRBD1. This CDR3 region has 15 residues. Germline loops: CDR1 SGHVS, CDR2 FQNEAQ. V was clipped by 4 bases and J by 2 bases; unmatched bases: 4. The CDR3 loop is CASSSGQGGNQPQHF. In DNA, the CDR3 is TGTGCCAGCAGCTCAGGACAGGGTGGCAATCAGCCCCAGCATTTT.